Presented here are 28 T cell receptor beta chains from one specimen sequenced in a study of shared clonotypes between healthy human individuals. Assay: immunoSEQ multiplex PCR; the TCRdb copy retains only in-frame clones and omits some. The sample yields about 490,000 clones, roughly 80% seen once. Material for sequencing was PBMCs. These receptors were obtained from a woman in her 40s in good health. Some clones in this sample may be carry-over from other donors' samples.

V usage is TRBV30 and J usage is TRBJ2-7, with D uncertain. The CDR3 length is 10 residues. Per the germline V gene, CDR1 is GTSNPN and CDR2 is SVGIG (reference sequence). Between the trimmed V and J ends, which lost 6 bases and 3 bases, there was a span of 6 bases. CDR3 DNA: TGTGCCTGCGGTGACTACGAGCAGTACTTC. It encodes CACGDYEQYF.

The chain carries TRBV7-3 and TRBJ2-1, with D tentatively TRBD1 or TRBD2 (5 bases each). Germline V lookup: CDR1 SGHTA, CDR2 FQGTGA. Between the trimmed V and J ends, which lost 3 bases and 4 bases, there was a span of 22 bases. The length of the CDR3 is 18 residues. The CDR3 DNA is TGTGCCAGCAGCTTGCAACCGGGGCGACAAGGACCGTACAATGAGCAGTTCTTC. Its translation is CASSLQPGRQGPYNEQFF.

The sample holds a few counts of this clone. A far bigger clonotype differs at one base, so this is likely a read error. Without the conserved terminal phenylalanine or tryptophan, this CDR3 likely stems from a read error. The chain employs TRBV28 and TRBJ1-2; TRBD1 matches 7 bases. The CDR3 covers 14 residues. After removal of 6 bases from V and 5 bases from J, the junction contained 9 bases not matched to a gene. Per the germline V gene, CDR1 is MDHEN and CDR2 is SYDVKM. The CDR3 nucleotides read TGTGCCAGCAGCAATAGGGGGCGCGGGTATGGCTACACCCTC. Translated, it gives CASSNRGRGYGYTL.

CDR3 in amino acids: CASISDRANTEAFF. The CDR3 bases are TGTGCCAGTATTTCGGACAGGGCAAACACTGAAGCTTTCTTT. The rearrangement joins TRBV19 to TRBJ1-1; the match to TRBD1 covers 8 bases. Germline values: CDR1 LNHDA, CDR2 SQIVND (reference sequence). CDR3 size: 14 residues. V gave up 7 bases and J gave up 2 bases; unmatched junction bases: 6.

The V gene is TRBV5-1, the J gene TRBJ2-6; D is uncertain. There are 15 residues in the CDR3. V was pared by 0 bases and J by 0 bases, with 4 bases between. Looked up from germline, CDR1 is SGHRS and CDR2 is YFSETQ. DNA of the CDR3: TGCGCCAGCAGCTTGGTAGCCTCTGGGGCCAACGTCCTGACTTTC. Translated: CASSLVASGANVLTF.

The rearrangement joins TRBV27 to TRBJ2-5, with TRBD2 identical over 13 bases. CDR3 length: 15 amino acids. The trim removed 7 bases at V and 1 base at J, leaving 3 bases unmatched. Germline V CDR1 and CDR2: MNHEY, SMNVEV (reference sequence). The CDR3 reads CASTRTSGSQETQYF. CDR3 DNA sequence: TGTGCCAGCACCCGGACTAGCGGGAGCCAAGAGACCCAGTACTTC.

The genes are TRBV7-2 and TRBJ2-7; D gene uncertain. The V gene lost 4 bases and the J gene lost 0 bases, with 7 bases spanning the gap. CDR3 length: 13 residues. Germline CDR1 SGHTA, CDR2 FQGNSA. CDR3 DNA sequence: TGTGCCAGCAGCTCGTTCAGCTCCTACGAGCAGTACTTC. Translating gives CASSSFSSYEQYF.

The chain links TRBV6-1 to TRBJ2-5; 11 bases agree with TRBD1. CDR3 length: 14 residues. Germline lookup yields CDR1 MNHNS and CDR2 SASEGT. J lost 0 bases, V lost 9 bases, and 3 bases had no gene match. The CDR3 nucleotides read TGTGCCAGTGGGACAGGGGGTTACCAAGAGACCCAGTACTTC. Its protein is CASGTGGYQETQYF.

The DNA of the CDR3 is TGTGCCAGCAGCGTCGACTATTTCACAGATACGCAGTATTTT. Translated: CASSVDYFTDTQYF. The chain carries TRBV9 and TRBJ2-3; weak D call: TRBD2 (5 bases). This CDR3 is built from 14 residues. Germline-derived CDR1 and CDR2 are SGDLS and YYNGEE. Trimming stripped 2 bases from V and 2 bases from J, with 9 bases between.

This rearrangement joins TRBV6-1 to TRBJ2-2, with TRBD1 matching over 7 bases. CDR3 length equals 15 residues. J lost 6 bases, V lost 2 bases, and 6 bases had no gene match. Germline-derived CDR1 and CDR2 are MNHNS and SASEGT. The CDR3 sequence: CASSEWARGSGELFF. The CDR3 nucleotides are TGTGCCAGCAGTGAATGGGCCAGGGGGTCCGGGGAGCTGTTTTTT.

This clone was observed a single time. The rearrangement joins TRBV5-1 to TRBJ1-1; D unresolved. Between the trimmed V and J ends, which lost 0 bases and 5 bases, there was a span of 17 bases. Germline CDR1 is SGHRS and CDR2 is YFSETQ. The length of the CDR3 is 16 residues. The CDR3 protein is CASSLEVRGRETEAFF. For the CDR3, the DNA is TGCGCCAGCAGCTTGGAGGTGCGGGGTCGGGAGACTGAAGCTTTCTTT. Looking up the rest from reference TRBV5-1 and TRBJ1-1 gives the full variable domain: KAGVTQTPRYLIKTRGQQVTLSCSPISGHRSVSWYQQTPGQGLQFLFEYFSETQRNKGNFPGRFSGRQFSNSRSEMNVSTLELGDSALYLCASSLEVRGRETEAFFGQGTRLTVV.

There are many counts of this clone. The rearrangement links TRBV10-1 to TRBJ1-1; no reliable D call. CDR1 and CDR2 (germline): WNHNN, SYGVQD (reference sequence). Trimming left V 0 bases short and J 4 bases short, with 12 bases between. The CDR3 consists of 15 residues. The CDR3 loop is CASSESKGESTEAFF. DNA of the CDR3: TGCGCCAGCAGTGAGTCGAAAGGTGAAAGCACTGAAGCTTTCTTT.

The chain has TRBV11-2 and TRBJ2-5, with 8 bases that match TRBD1. The J call could be wrong; TRBJ2-7 is a better fit for the DNA end. Germline assignment: CDR1 SGHAT and CDR2 FQNNGV. The CDR3 loop spans 14 amino acids. The CDR3 nucleotides are TGTGCCAGCAGCTCACAACAGGGGGTCTACGAGCAGTACTTC. Translated, it gives CASSSQQGVYEQYF.

This clone turned up a few times. Since a far larger clone is one base different, this is likely a read error. The genes are TRBV4-2 and TRBJ1-2; D remains unclear. V was shortened by 0 bases and J by 9 bases, with 11 bases between the two germline ends. The CDR3 spans 13 residues. Germline-derived CDR1 and CDR2 are LGHNA and YNFKEQ. The CDR3 DNA is TGTGCCAGCAGCCAAGAATATCAAGGCTGCTACACCTTC. It yields the protein CASSQEYQGCYTF.

The genes are TRBV11-2 and TRBJ2-3; 11 nucleotides align to TRBD2. CDR3 length equals 16 residues. The V and J ends lost 8 bases and 2 bases, in that order; junction bases with no gene match: 9. Per germline, CDR1 SGHAT and CDR2 FQNNGV. CDR3 nucleotide sequence: TGTGCCAGCCGCACGGGGACTAGCGGTACCACAGATACGCAGTATTTT. Translated: CASRTGTSGTTDTQYF.

A note on this clone: The same CDR3 also results from other DNA sequences found in this sample. This chain uses TRBV18 with TRBJ2-1, with a tentative D call TRBD2 (5 bases). V was cut by 1 base and J by 0 bases, with 7 bases left in between. Germline assignment: CDR1 KGHSH and CDR2 LQKENI. This CDR3 is built from 15 residues. The CDR3 bases are TGTGCCAGCTCACCACAAGGGAGCTCCTACAATGAGCAGTTCTTC. This codes for CASSPQGSSYNEQFF.

The genes are TRBV5-1 and TRBJ2-7; D might be TRBD1 (6 bases). Germline CDR1 is SGHRS and CDR2 is YFSETQ. V was cut by 0 bases and J by 5 bases, with 15 bases left in between. CDR3 length: 15 residues. The CDR3 DNA reads as TGCGCCAGCAGCTTGGAAGGGCAGGGGTTCAACGAGCAGTACTTC. Its translation: CASSLEGQGFNEQYF.

V and J are TRBV6-6 and TRBJ1-1; D remains unclear. V was cut by 2 bases and J by 1 base, with 5 bases left in between. This CDR3 is built from 13 residues. Germline V gives CDR1 MNHNY, CDR2 SVGAGI (reference sequence). The CDR3 nucleotides read TGTGCCAGCAGTTACAATAGGAACACTGAAGCTTTCTTT. As protein: CASSYNRNTEAFF.

This chain joins TRBV7-3 and TRBJ2-2, with 8 nucleotides matching TRBD2. The CDR3 extends over 16 amino acids. The J segment lost 4 bases and the V segment lost 2 bases, leaving 6 bases of the junction unmatched. Germline loops: CDR1 SGHTA, CDR2 FQGTGA. DNA for the CDR3: TGTGCCAGCAGCTTAGGGGCGGGAGGACCCACCGGGGAGCTGTTTTTT. It is translated as CASSLGAGGPTGELFF.

This chain connects TRBV5-4 to TRBJ2-7; 9 bases fit TRBD2. The J segment lost 0 bases and the V segment lost 0 bases, leaving 4 bases of the junction unmatched. CDR3 size: 16 residues. CDR1 SGHNT and CDR2 YYREEE come from the germline V gene (reference sequence). CDR3 residues: CASSLAPSGISYEQYF. CDR3 nucleotides: TGTGCCAGCAGCTTGGCACCTAGCGGGATCTCCTACGAGCAGTACTTC. The full variable domain, in which reference TRBV5-4 and TRBJ2-7 provide the parts outside the CDR3, is ETGVTQSPTHLIKTRGQQVTLRCSSQSGHNTVSWYQQALGQGPQFIFQYYREEENGRGNFPPRFSGLQFPNYSSELNVNALELDDSALYLCASSLAPSGISYEQYFGPGTRLTVT.

As regards this clone: The likely explanation is a read error, given a far larger clone one base away. J is TRBJ1-5 and V is TRBV10-1, with D possibly being TRBD1 (5 bases). Germline V gene data show CDR1 as WNHNN and CDR2 as SYGVQD (reference sequence). The CDR3 sequence is 13 residues long. Between the trimmed V and J ends, which lost 5 bases and 6 bases, there was a span of 11 bases. Here the CDR3 reads CASSTGPSQPQHF. As DNA, the CDR3 is TGCGCCAGCAGTACAGGACCCAGTCAGCCCCAGCATTTT.

This clone was recorded only once. This chain links TRBV6-1 with TRBJ1-5, with D maybe TRBD1 (5 bases). The CDR3 loop spans 13 amino acids. The V end lost 7 bases, the J end lost 3 bases, and 10 bases lay between the germline ends. Germline V lookup: CDR1 MNHNS, CDR2 SASEGT. CDR3 nucleotide sequence: TGTGCCAGCACCGACAGTTTCAATCAGCCCCAGCATTTT. This gives the protein CASTDSFNQPQHF.

V usage is TRBV2 and J usage is TRBJ2-1; possibly TRBD1 or TRBD2 for D (5 bases each). V dropped 4 bases and J dropped 0 bases, with 10 bases sitting between them. There are 15 residues in the CDR3. Germline values: CDR1 SNHLY, CDR2 FYNNEI. The CDR3 DNA sequence: TGTGCCAGCAGTGGGTGGGGGAACTCCTACAATGAGCAGTTCTTC. It is translated as CASSGWGNSYNEQFF. Using reference TRBV2 and TRBJ2-1 for the parts outside the CDR3, the full variable domain is EPEVTQTPSHQVTQMGQEVILRCVPISNHLYFYWYRQILGQKVEFLVSFYNNEISEKSEIFDDQFSVERPDGSNFTLKIRSTKLEDSAMYFCASSGWGNSYNEQFFGPGTRLTVL.

The chain is built from TRBV19 and TRBJ1-1; possible D gene TRBD1, 6 bases. V was cut by 3 bases and J by 0 bases, with 11 bases left in between. The CDR3 length is 15 residues. CDR1 LNHDA and CDR2 SQIVND come from the germline V gene (reference sequence). The CDR3 bases are TGTGCCAGTAGTATGTATAGGGGGATGAACACTGAAGCTTTCTTT. Residues: CASSMYRGMNTEAFF.

The chain couples TRBV9 to TRBJ1-2; no definite D call. This CDR3 is built from 15 residues. Germline V gene sequence: CDR1 SGDLS, CDR2 YYNGEE. V lost 0 bases and J lost 8, with 17 bases in between. CDR3 in amino acids: CASSVGEEGLSGYTF. CDR3 sequence (DNA): TGTGCCAGCAGCGTAGGGGAGGAGGGCTTAAGCGGCTACACCTTC.

At least ten counts were recorded for this clone. Other DNA variants within this sample encode the same CDR3. This chain uses TRBV5-1 with TRBJ2-7; the D is unclear. Germline V CDR1 and CDR2: SGHRS, YFSETQ. Trimming took off 2 bases at V and 5 bases at J, with 14 bases between the two ends. The CDR3 is 14 amino acids. Here the CDR3 DNA reads TGCGCCAGCAGCTTTAACAGCCCCGCCGACGAGCAGTACTTC. Its translation: CASSFNSPADEQYF.

To note about this clone: This likely stems from a read error, as it lies one base from a far larger clone. The V and J genes are TRBV6-1 and TRBJ1-1; D might be TRBD1 (5 bases). Between the trimmed V and J ends, which lost 10 bases and 2 bases, there was a span of 14 bases. Germline-derived CDR1 and CDR2 are MNHNS and SASEGT. There are 13 residues in the CDR3. The CDR3 DNA sequence: TGTGCCAACAAAGGGGCAGCTAACACTGAAGCTTTCTTT. It translates to CANKGAANTEAFF.

This clone was seen repeatedly, ten times or more. The same CDR3 is also encoded by other DNA sequences in this sample. The V and J genes are TRBV5-1 and TRBJ2-7; D unresolved. V lost 0 bases to trimming and J lost 0 bases, with 4 bases between them. The germline gives CDR1 SGHRS, CDR2 YFSETQ. The CDR3 runs to 13 residues. DNA for the CDR3: TGCGCCAGCAGCTTGGGGAGCTCCTACGAGCAGTACTTC. Its protein product is CASSLGSSYEQYF. The complete variable domain, with remaining parts taken from reference TRBV5-1 and TRBJ2-7, reads KAGVTQTPRYLIKTRGQQVTLSCSPISGHRSVSWYQQTPGQGLQFLFEYFSETQRNKGNFPGRFSGRQFSNSRSEMNVSTLELGDSALYLCASSLGSSYEQYFGPGTRLTVT.